This T cell receptor (beta chain) stems from a study of T cell responses to AZD1222 COVID-19 vaccine. Study-level findings and limits: Repertoires were sampled only after the peak T cell response. Clonal diversity may have been underestimated, and the donors were mostly white British, with more females than males. Recipients of AZD1222 seropositive at baseline numbered only six or seven.

Germline-derived CDR1 and CDR2 are SGHDT and YYEEEE. This CDR3 is 16 amino acids long. Trimming pared 5 bases from V and 3 bases from J, leaving 20 bases between. Of note for this clone: Its antigen remains unidentified.

Pooled in the analysis were second doses at about 4 or about 12 weeks. Sequencing was performed with immunoSEQ multiplex PCR; in TCRdb, only in-frame clones are kept and a portion is missing. The table has 77,000 or so clones, roughly 91% seen once. The receptor comes from an adult who received the AZD1222 COVID-19 vaccine. The chain joins TRBV5-6 to TRBJ1-1; TRBD1 is a possible D gene (6 bases). The input for sequencing was peripheral blood, taken 28 days after the second AZD1222 dose. CDR3 sequence: CASSFGTTRGHTEAFF. The CDR3 nucleotides are TGTGCCAGCAGTTTTGGAACCACACGGGGGCACACTGAAGCTTTCTTT.